This entry lists 2 T cell receptor beta chains sequenced from one sample in a study of blood T cell repertoires in COVID-19. Produced via immunoSEQ multiplex PCR; TCRdb's table is partial and in-frame only. The profile covers about 140,000 clones, with 75% to 85% appearing a single time and approximately 4.5% taken by the ten largest. The specimen sequenced was peripheral blood. The receptors were sampled from a woman over 75 with active or convalescent COVID-19.

The genes are TRBV5-1 and TRBJ1-3, with D possibly matching TRBD1 (6 bases). The CDR3 has 16 amino acids. The V gene's germline CDR1 is SGHRS and CDR2 YFSETQ. V was pared by 2 bases and J by 2 bases, with 14 bases between. The DNA of the CDR3 is TGCGCCAGCAGCTTAGAAACAGGGACGACTGGAAACACCATATATTTT. As protein: CASSLETGTTGNTIYF.

The J gene is TRBJ2-2, the V gene TRBV7-2; 7 bases are shared with TRBD2. Trimming at V came to 7 bases and at J to 5 bases, leaving 7 bases not matched to a gene. Looked up from germline, CDR1 is SGHTA and CDR2 is FQGNSA. The CDR3 covers 14 residues. This CDR3 is CASTLGGGTGELFF. CDR3 nucleotide sequence: TGTGCCAGCACCCTCGGGGGAGGGACCGGGGAGCTGTTTTTT.